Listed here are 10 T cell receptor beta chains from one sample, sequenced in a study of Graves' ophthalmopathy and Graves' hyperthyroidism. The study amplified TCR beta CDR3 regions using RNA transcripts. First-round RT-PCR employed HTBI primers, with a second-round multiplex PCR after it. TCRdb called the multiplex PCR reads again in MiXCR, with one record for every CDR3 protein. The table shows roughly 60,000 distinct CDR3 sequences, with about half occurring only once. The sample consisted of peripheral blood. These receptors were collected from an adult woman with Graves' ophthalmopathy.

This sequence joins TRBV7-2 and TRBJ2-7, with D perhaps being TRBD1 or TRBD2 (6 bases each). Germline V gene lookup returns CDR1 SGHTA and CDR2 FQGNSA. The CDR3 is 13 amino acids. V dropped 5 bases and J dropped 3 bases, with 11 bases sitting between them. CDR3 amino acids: CASSGGGFYEQYF. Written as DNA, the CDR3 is TGTGCCAGCAGCGGAGGGGGGTTCTACGAGCAGTACTTC.

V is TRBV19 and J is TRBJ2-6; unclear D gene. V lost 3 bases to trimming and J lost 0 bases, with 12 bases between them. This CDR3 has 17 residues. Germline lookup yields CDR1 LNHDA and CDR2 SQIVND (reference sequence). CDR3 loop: CASSMTGLCSGANVLTF. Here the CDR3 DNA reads TGTGCCAGTAGTATGACCGGGCTGTGCTCTGGGGCCAACGTCCTGACTTTC.

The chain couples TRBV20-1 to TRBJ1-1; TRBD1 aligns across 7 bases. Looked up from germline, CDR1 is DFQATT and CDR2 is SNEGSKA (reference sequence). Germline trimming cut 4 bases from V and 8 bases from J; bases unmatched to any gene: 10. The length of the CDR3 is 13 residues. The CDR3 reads CSATRGGDREAFF. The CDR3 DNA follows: TGCAGTGCTACACGGGGAGGGGACAGAGAAGCTTTCTTT.

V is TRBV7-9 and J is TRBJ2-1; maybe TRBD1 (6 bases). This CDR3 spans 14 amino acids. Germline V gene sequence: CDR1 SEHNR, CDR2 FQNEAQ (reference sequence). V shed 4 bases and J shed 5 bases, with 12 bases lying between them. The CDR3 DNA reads TGTGCCAGCAGCTCTACAGGGAGAGACAATGAGCAGTTCTTC. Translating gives CASSSTGRDNEQFF.

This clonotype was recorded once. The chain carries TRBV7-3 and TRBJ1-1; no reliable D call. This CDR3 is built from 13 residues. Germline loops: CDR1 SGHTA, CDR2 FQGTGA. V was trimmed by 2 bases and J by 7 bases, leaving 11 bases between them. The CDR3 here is CASSLSQNNEAFF. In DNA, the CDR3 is TGTGCCAGCAGCTTATCCCAGAATAATGAAGCTTTCTTT.

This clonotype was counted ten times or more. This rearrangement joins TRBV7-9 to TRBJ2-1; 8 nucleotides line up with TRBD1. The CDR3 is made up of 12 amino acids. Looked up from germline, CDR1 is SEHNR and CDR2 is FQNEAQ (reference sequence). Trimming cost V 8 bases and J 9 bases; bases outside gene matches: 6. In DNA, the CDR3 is TGTGCCAGCGGCAGACAGGGGAGTGAGCAGTTCTTC. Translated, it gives CASGRQGSEQFF.

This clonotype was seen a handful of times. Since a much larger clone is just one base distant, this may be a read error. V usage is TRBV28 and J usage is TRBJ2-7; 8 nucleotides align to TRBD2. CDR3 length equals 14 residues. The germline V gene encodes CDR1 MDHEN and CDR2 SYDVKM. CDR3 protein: CAGSEPGGSGEQYF. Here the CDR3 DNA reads TGTGCCGGCAGTGAACCGGGAGGGAGTGGCGAGCAGTACTTC.

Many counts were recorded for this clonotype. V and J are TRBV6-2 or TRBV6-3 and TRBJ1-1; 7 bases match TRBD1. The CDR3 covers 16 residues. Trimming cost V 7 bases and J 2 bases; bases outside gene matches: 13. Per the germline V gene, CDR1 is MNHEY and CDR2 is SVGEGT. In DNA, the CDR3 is TGTGCCAGCATCGACCCCCGAGGGACAGTAAACACTGAAGCTTTCTTT. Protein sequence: CASIDPRGTVNTEAFF.

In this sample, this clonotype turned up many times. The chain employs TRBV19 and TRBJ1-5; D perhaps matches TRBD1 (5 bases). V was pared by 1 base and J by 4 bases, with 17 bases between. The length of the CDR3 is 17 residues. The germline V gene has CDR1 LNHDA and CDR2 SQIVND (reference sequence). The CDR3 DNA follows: TGTGCCAGTAGTATAGGAAGGGGAGGGCCGGGGAATCAGCCCCAGCATTTT. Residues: CASSIGRGGPGNQPQHF.

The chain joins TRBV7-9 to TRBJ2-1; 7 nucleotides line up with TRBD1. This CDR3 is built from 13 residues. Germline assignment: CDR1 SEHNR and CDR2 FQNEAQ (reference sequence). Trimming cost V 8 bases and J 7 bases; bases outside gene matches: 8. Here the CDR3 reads CASGGETGNEQFF. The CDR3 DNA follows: TGTGCCAGCGGCGGAGAGACAGGGAATGAGCAGTTCTTC.